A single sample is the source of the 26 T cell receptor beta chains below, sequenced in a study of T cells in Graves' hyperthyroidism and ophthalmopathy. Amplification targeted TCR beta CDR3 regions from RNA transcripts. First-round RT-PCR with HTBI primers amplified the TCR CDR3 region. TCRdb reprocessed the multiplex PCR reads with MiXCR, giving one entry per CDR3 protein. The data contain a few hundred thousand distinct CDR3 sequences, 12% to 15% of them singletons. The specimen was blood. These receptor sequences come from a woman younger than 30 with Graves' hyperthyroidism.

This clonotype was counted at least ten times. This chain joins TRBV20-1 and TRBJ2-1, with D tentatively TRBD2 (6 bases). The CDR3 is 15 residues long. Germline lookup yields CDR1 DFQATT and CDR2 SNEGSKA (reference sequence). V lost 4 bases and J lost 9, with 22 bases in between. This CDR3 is CSATPPQLDGSEQFF. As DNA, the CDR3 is TGCAGTGCTACTCCCCCCCAACTAGACGGGAGTGAGCAGTTCTTC.

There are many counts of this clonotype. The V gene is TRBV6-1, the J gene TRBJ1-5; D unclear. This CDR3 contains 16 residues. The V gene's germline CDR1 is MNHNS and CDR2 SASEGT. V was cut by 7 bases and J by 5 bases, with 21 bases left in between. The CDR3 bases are TGTGCCAGCACCCCAGGCCCCGGGGAAATCGATCAGCCCCAGCATTTT. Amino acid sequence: CASTPGPGEIDQPQHF.

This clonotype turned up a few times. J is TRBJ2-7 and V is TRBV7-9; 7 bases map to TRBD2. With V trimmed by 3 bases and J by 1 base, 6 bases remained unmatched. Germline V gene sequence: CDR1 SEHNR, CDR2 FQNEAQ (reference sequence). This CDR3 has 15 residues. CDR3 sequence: CASSLVPSGSYEQYF. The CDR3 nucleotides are TGTGCCAGCAGCTTGGTCCCTAGCGGTTCCTACGAGCAGTACTTC.

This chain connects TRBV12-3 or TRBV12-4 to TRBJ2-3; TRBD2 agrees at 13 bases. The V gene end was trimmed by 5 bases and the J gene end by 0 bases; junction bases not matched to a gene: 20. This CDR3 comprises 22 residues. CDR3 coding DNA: TGTGCCAGCAGTACCGGGGGGACTAGCGGGACTCCCTTTCGTTCCAGCACAGATACGCAGTATTTT. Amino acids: CASSTGGTSGTPFRSSTDTQYF.

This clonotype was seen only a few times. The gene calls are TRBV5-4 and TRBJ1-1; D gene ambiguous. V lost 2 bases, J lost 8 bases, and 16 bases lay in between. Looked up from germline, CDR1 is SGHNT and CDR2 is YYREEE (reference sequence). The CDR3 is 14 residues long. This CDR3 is CASSLGEGVIEAFF. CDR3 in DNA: TGTGCCAGCAGCTTAGGTGAAGGAGTGATCGAAGCTTTCTTT.

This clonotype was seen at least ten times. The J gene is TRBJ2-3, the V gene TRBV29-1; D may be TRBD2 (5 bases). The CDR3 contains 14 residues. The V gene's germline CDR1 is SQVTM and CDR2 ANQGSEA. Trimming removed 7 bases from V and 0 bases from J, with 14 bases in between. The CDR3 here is CSGVARRSTDTQYF. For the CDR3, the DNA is TGCAGCGGTGTAGCGAGGAGAAGCACAGATACGCAGTATTTT.

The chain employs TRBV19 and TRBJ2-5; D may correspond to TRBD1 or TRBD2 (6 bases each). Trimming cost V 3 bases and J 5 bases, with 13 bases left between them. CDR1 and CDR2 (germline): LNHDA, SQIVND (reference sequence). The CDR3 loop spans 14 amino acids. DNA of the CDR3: TGTGCCAGTAGTATTGGGGGGCAAGGGGAGACCCAGTACTTC. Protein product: CASSIGGQGETQYF.

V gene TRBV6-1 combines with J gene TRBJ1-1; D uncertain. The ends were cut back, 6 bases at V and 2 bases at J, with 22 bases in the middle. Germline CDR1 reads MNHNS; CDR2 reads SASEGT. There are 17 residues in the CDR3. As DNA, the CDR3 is TGTGCCAGCAGCGGGTTGGCCCCCGGACTGTTAAACACTGAAGCTTTCTTT. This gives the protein CASSGLAPGLLNTEAFF.

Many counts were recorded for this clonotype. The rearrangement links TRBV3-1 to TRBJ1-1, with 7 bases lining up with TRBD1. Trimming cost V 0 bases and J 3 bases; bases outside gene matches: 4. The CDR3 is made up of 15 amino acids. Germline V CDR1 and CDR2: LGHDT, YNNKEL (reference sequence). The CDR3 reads CASSQDDRVYTEAFF. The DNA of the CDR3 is TGTGCCAGCAGCCAAGATGACAGGGTATACACTGAAGCTTTCTTT. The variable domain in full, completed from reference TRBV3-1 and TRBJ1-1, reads DTAVSQTPKYLVTQMGNDKSIKCEQNLGHDTMYWYKQDSKKFLKIMFSYNNKELIINETVPNRFSPKSPDKAHLNLHINSLELGDSAVYFCASSQDDRVYTEAFFGQGTRLTVV.

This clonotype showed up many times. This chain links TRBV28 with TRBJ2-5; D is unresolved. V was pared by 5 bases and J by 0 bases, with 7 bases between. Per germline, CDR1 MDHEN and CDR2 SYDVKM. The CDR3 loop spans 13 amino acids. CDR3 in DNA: TGTGCCAGCAGTGTTACGTACCAAGAGACCCAGTACTTC. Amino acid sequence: CASSVTYQETQYF.

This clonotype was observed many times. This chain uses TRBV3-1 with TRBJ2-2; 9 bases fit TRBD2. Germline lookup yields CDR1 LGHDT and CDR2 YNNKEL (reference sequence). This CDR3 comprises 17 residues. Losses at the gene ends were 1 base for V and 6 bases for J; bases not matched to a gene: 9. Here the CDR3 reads CASSQVGLAGLAGELFF. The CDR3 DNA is TGTGCCAGCAGCCAAGTGGGGCTAGCGGGATTGGCCGGGGAGCTGTTTTTT.

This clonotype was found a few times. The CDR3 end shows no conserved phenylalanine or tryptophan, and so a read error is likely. The CDR3 loop reads CASSTTLRQGAGQPQHL. The CDR3 DNA reads TGTGCCAGCAGTACCACTCTTAGACAGGGGGCGGGCCAGCCCCAGCATCTT. The chain employs TRBV27 and TRBJ1-5, with TRBD1 matching 10 bases. In germline, CDR1 is MNHEY, CDR2 SMNVEV (reference sequence). The CDR3 runs to 17 residues. Trimming took 5 bases from V and 7 from J; bases not matched to a gene: 14.

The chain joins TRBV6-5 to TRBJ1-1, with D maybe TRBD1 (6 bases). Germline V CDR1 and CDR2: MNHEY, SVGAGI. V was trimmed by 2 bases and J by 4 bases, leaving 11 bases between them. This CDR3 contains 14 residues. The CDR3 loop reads CASSYATGSTEAFF. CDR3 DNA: TGTGCCAGCAGTTACGCTACAGGGTCCACTGAAGCTTTCTTT.

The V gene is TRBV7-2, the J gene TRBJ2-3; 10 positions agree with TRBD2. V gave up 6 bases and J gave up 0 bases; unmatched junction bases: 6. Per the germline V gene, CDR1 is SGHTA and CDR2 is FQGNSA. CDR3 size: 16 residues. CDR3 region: CASRRLAGSSTDTQYF. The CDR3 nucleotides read TGTGCCAGCAGACGACTAGCGGGTTCTAGCACAGATACGCAGTATTTT.

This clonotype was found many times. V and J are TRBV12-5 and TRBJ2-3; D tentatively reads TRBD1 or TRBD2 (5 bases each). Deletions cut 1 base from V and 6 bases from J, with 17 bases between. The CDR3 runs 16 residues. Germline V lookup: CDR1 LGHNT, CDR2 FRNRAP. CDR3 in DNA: TGTGCTAGTGGTTTGGCCCACGGGGCTAGAGGGGATACGCAGTATTTT. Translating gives CASGLAHGARGDTQYF.

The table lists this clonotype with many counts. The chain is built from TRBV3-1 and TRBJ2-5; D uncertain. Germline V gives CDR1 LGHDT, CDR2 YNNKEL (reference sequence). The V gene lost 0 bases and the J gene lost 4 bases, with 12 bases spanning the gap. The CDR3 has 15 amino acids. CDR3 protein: CASSQDSPPGETQYF. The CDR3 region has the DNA TGTGCCAGCAGCCAAGATAGCCCCCCGGGAGAGACCCAGTACTTC.

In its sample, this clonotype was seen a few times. CDR3 amino acids: CSAPQGLAKNIQYF. DNA of the CDR3: TGCAGTGCTCCACAGGGGCTAGCCAAAAACATTCAGTACTTC. This chain joins TRBV20-1 and TRBJ2-4; 7 nucleotides agree with TRBD1. This CDR3 has 14 residues. The trim removed 5 bases at V and 0 bases at J, leaving 4 bases unmatched. Per the germline V gene, CDR1 is DFQATT and CDR2 is SNEGSKA (reference sequence).

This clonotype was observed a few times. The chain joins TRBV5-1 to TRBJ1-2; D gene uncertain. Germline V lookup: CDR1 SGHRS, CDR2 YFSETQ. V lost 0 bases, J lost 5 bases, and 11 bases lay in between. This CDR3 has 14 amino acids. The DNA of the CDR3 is TGCGCCAGCAGCTTGGCCGGCCCCGGGTATGGCTACACCTTC. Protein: CASSLAGPGYGYTF.

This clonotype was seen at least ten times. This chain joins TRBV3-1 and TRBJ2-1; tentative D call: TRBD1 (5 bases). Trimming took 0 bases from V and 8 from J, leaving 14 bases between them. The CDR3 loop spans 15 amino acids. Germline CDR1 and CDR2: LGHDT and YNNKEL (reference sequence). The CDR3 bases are TGTGCCAGCAGCCAAGAGGACACCCTGTCATATGAGCAGTTCTTC. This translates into CASSQEDTLSYEQFF.

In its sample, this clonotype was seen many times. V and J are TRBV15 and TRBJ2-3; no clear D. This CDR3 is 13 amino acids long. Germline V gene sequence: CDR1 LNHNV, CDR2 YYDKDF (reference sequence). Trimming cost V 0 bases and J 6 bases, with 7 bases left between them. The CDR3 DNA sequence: TGTGCCACCAGCAGAGATCCGGTCGATACGCAGTATTTT. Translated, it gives CATSRDPVDTQYF. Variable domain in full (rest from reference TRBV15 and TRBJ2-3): DAMVIQNPRYQVTQFGKPVTLSCSQTLNHNVMYWYQQKSSQAPKLLFHYYDKDFNNEADTPDNFQSRRPNTSFCFLDIRSPGLGDTAMYLCATSRDPVDTQYFGPGTRLTVL.

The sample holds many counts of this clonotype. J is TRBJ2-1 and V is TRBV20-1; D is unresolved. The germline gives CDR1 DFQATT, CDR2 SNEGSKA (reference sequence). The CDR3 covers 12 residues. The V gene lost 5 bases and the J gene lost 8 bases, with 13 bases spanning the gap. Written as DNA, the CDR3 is TGCAGTGCTCCCAGCCCTGGGGATGAGCAGTTCTTC. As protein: CSAPSPGDEQFF.

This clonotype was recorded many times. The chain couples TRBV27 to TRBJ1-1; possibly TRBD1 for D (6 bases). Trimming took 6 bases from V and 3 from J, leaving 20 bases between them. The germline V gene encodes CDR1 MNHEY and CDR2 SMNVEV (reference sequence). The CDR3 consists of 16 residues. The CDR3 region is CASSEQGGLIYTEAFF. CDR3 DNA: TGTGCCAGCAGCGAACAGGGAGGTTTGATATACACTGAAGCTTTCTTT.

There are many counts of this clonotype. CDR3 amino acids: CASRALAGGVGATPEQFF. The CDR3 nucleotides read TGTGCCAGCAGGGCACTAGCGGGAGGTGTAGGGGCCACGCCTGAGCAGTTCTTC. The rearrangement uses TRBV12-3 or TRBV12-4 and TRBJ2-1, with 12 positions matching TRBD2. V shed 6 bases and J 9 bases; nucleotides not matched to a gene: 18. The CDR3 has 18 residues.

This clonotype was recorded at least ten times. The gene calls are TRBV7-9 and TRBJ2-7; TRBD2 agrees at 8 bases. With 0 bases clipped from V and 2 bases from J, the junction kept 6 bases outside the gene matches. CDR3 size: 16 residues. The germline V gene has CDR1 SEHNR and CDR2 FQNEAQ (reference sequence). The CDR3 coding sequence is TGTGCCAGCAGCTTAGCGTCTAGCGGGCGTACCTACGAGCAGTACTTC. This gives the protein CASSLASSGRTYEQYF.

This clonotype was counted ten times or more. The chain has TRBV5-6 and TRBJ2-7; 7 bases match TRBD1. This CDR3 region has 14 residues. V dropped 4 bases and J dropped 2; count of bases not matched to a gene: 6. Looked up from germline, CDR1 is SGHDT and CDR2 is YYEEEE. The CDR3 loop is CASSRAGQAYEQYF. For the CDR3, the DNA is TGTGCCAGCAGCCGAGCCGGACAGGCCTACGAGCAGTACTTC.

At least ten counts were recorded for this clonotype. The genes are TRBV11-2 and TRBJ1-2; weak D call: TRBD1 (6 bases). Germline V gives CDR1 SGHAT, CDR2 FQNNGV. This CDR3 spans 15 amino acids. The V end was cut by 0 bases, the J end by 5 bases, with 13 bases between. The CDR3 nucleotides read TGTGCCAGCAGCTTAGAAGCGACAGGACTTTATGGCTACACCTTC. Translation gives CASSLEATGLYGYTF.